This TCR beta chain was identified during a study of T cell changes during pregnancy in multiple sclerosis. Libraries were prepared by immunoSEQ multiplex PCR; TCRdb keeps only in-frame clonotypes and omits some of them. The table has about 60,000 clones, about 92% seen once; the top ten hold roughly 2.2%. The sequence was obtained from a female donor in good health, enrolled as a control in a pregnancy study. The specimen comprised peripheral blood, sampled in the second trimester of pregnancy.

CDR3 DNA sequence: TGTGCCAGCAGTCCCTTCTCCTACGAGCAGTACTTC. Protein: CASSPFSYEQYF. This chain joins TRBV27 and TRBJ2-7; D gene ambiguous. CDR1 is MNHEY, CDR2 SMNVEV, per germline (reference sequence). The ends were cut back, 5 bases at V and 0 bases at J, with 5 bases in the middle. CDR3 size: 12 residues.